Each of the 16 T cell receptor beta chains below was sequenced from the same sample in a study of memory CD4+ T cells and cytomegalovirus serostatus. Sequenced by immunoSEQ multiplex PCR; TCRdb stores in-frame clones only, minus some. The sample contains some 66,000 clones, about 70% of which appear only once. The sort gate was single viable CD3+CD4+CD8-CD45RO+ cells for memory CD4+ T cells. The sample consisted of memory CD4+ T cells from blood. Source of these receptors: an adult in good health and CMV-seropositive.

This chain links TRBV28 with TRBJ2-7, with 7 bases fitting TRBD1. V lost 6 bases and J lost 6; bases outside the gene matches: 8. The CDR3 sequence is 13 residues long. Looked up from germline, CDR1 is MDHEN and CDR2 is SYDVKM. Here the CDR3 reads CASSQIGGIEQYF. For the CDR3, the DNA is TGTGCCAGCAGCCAGATAGGGGGCATCGAGCAGTACTTC.

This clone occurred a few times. The CDR3 DNA reads as TGTGCCTGGAGTATGGGGGCAATGAACACTGAAGCTTTCTTT. This encodes CAWSMGAMNTEAFF. The chain carries TRBV30 and TRBJ1-1; a weak D match, TRBD1 (6 bases). From germline, CDR1 is GTSNPN and CDR2 SVGIG (reference sequence). The V end was cut by 2 bases, the J end by 0 bases, with 10 bases between. The CDR3 has 14 amino acids.

CDR3 DNA: TGTGCCAGCAGCCCCGGGACGGGGGAGACCCAGTACTTC. It translates to CASSPGTGETQYF. This sequence joins TRBV7-3 and TRBJ2-5, with D perhaps being TRBD1 or TRBD2 (5 bases each). This CDR3 region has 13 residues. Trimming removed 5 bases at V and 5 bases at J, with 12 bases between. The germline V gene has CDR1 SGHTA and CDR2 FQGTGA.

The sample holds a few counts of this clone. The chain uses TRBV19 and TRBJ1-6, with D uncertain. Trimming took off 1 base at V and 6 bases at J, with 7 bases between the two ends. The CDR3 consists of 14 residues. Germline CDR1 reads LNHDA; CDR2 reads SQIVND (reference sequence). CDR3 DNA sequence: TGTGCCAGTAGTATAGCTGGGGTTAATTCACCCCTCCACTTT. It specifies CASSIAGVNSPLHF.

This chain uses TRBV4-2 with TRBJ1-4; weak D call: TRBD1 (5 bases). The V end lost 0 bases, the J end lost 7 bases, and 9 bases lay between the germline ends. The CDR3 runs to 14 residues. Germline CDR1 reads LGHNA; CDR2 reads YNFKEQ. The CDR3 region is CASSQDRETEKLFF. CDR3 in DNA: TGTGCCAGCAGCCAAGACAGGGAGACTGAAAAACTGTTTTTT.

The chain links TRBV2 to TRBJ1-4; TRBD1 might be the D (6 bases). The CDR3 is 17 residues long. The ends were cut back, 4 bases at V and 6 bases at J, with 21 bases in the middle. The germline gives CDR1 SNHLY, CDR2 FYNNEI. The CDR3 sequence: CASSGWGNRVGDEKLFF. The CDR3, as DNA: TGTGCCAGCAGTGGATGGGGGAACAGGGTAGGAGATGAAAAACTGTTTTTT. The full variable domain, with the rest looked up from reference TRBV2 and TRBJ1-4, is EPEVTQTPSHQVTQMGQEVILRCVPISNHLYFYWYRQILGQKVEFLVSFYNNEISEKSEIFDDQFSVERPDGSNFTLKIRSTKLEDSAMYFCASSGWGNRVGDEKLFFGSGTQLSVL.

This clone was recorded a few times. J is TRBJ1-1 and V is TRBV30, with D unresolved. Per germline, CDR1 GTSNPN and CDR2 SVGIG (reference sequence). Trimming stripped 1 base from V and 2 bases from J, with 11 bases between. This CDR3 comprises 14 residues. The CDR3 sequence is CAWSAPPKNTEAFF. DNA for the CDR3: TGTGCCTGGAGTGCCCCCCCGAAAAACACTGAAGCTTTCTTT.

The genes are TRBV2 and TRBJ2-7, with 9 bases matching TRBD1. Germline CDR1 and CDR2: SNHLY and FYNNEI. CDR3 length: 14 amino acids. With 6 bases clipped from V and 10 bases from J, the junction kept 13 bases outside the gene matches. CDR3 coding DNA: TGTGCCAGCAGGGCTACCGGGACAGGGACCCTCCAGTACTTC. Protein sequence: CASRATGTGTLQYF.

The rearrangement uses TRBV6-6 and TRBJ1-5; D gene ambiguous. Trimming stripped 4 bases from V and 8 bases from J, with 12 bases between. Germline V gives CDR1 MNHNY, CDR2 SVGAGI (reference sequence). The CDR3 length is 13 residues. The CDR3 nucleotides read TGTGCCAGCAGTTCCTGGACTACTGAGCCCCAGCATTTT. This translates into CASSSWTTEPQHF.

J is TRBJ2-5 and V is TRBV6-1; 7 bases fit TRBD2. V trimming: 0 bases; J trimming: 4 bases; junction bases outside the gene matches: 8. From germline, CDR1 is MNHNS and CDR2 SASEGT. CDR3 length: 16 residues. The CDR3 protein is CASSEAKEGLIETQYF. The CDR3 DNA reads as TGTGCCAGCAGTGAAGCAAAGGAGGGACTAATAGAGACCCAGTACTTC.

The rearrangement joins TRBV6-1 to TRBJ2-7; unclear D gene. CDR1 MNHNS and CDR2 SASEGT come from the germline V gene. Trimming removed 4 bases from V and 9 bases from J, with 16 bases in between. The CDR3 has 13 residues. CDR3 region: CASSVSALGLQYF. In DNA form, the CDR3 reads TGTGCCAGCAGTGTTTCGGCGCTAGGTTTGCAGTACTTC.

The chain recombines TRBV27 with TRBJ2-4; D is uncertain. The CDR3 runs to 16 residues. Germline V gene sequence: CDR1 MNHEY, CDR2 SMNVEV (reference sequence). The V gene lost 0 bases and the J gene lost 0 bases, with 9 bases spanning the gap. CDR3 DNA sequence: TGTGCCAGCAGTTTATCAGGCGCGGTAGCCAAAAACATTCAGTACTTC. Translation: CASSLSGAVAKNIQYF.

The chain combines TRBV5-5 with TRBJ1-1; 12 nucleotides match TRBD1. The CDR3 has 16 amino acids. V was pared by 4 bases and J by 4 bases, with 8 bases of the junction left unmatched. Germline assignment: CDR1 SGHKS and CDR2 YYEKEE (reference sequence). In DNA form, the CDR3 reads TGTGCCAGCAGCGCGGGACAGGGGGCTTGGAGCACTGAAGCTTTCTTT. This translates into CASSAGQGAWSTEAFF. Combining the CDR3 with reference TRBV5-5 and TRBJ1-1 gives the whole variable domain DAGVTQSPTHLIKTRGQQVTLRCSPISGHKSVSWYQQVLGQGPQFIFQYYEKEERGRGNFPDRFSARQFPNYSSELNVNALLLGDSALYLCASSAGQGAWSTEAFFGQGTRLTVV.

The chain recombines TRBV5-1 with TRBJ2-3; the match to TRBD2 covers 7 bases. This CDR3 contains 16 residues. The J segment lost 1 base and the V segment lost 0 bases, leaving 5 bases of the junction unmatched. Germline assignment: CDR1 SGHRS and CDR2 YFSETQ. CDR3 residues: CASSLALAERTDTQYF. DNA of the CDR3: TGCGCCAGCAGCTTGGCGCTAGCGGAGCGCACAGATACGCAGTATTTT.

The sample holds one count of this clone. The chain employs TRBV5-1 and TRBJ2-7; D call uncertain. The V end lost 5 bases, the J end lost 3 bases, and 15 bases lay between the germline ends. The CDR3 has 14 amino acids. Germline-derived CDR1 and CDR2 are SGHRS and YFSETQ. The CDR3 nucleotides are TGCGCCAGCAGTCCGGAGCGCTCTTTCTACGAGCAGTACTTC. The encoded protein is CASSPERSFYEQYF.

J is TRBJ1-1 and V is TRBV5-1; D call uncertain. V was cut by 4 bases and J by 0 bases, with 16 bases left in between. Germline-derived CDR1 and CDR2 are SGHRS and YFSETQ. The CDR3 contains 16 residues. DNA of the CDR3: TGCGCCAGCAGCCCGGCTCTAGGGCAGATGAACACTGAAGCTTTCTTT. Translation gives CASSPALGQMNTEAFF.